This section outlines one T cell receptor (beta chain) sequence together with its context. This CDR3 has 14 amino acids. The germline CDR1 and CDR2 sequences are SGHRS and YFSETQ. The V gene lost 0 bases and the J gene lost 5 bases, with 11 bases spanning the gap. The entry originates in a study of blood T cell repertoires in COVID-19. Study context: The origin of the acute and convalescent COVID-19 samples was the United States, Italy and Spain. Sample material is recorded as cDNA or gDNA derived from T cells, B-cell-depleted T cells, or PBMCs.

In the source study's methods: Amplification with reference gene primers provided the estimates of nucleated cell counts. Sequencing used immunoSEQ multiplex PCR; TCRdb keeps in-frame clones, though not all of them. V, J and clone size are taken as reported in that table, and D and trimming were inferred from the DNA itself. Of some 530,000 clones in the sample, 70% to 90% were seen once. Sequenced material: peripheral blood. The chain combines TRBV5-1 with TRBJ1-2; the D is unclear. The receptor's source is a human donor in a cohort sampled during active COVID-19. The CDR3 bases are TGCGCCAGCAGCTTGGAAAGTGCGGGGTATGGCTACACCTTC. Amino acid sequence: CASSLESAGYGYTF.